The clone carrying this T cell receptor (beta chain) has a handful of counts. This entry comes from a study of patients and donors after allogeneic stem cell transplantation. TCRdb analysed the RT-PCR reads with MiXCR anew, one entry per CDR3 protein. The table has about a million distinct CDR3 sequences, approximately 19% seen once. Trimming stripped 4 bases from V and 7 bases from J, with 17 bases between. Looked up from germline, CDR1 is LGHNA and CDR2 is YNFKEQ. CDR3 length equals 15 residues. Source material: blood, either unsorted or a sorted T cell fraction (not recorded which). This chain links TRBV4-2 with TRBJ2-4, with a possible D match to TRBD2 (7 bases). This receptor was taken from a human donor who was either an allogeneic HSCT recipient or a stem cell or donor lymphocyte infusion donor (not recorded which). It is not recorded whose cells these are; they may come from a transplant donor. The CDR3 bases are TGTGCCAGCAGCCCATTGGGGGCGGGAGTGAACATTCAGTACTTC. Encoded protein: CASSPLGAGVNIQYF.